These 23 T cell receptor beta chains were sequenced from one sample in a study of post-analysis software for immune sequencing data (dated by TCRdb to 2014 to 2015). Broad study findings and their caveats: Patients showed significantly higher frequencies than controls for about 5 TRBV segments, among them TRBV5-6, TRBV5-1 and TRBV20-1.

Their antigens are not known. The library came from PCR. The instrument given in TCRdb is Illumina HiSeq 2500. To reduce PCR and sequencing biases, unique molecular identifiers were incorporated into the TCR beta cDNA libraries. Through fastp at Q25 and MiXCR, TCRdb rebuilt clones from the public reads, retaining in-frame beta chains. Records with the same CDR3 protein are collapsed into one entry carrying the most frequent genes and DNA. This sample lists more than 350,000 distinct CDR3 sequences; more than 30% were detected once. The ten largest clones represent under 9% of the sample. The sample comprised blood. The origin of the receptors is a girl aged 2 to 10 with multiple sclerosis.

This sequence joins TRBV6-5 and TRBJ1-2; 7 bases match TRBD1. The J segment lost 0 bases and the V segment lost 5 bases, leaving 9 bases of the junction unmatched. CDR1 and CDR2 (germline): MNHEY, SVGAGI. The CDR3 spans 16 residues. The chain's CDR3 is CASSTTGVRANYGYTF. The CDR3 DNA sequence: TGTGCCAGCAGTACCACAGGGGTGAGGGCTAACTATGGCTACACCTTC.

V gene TRBV19 combines with J gene TRBJ2-1, with D possibly TRBD2 on 5 matching bases. In germline, CDR1 is LNHDA, CDR2 SQIVND (reference sequence). The CDR3 extends over 15 amino acids. Deletions cut 3 bases from V and 0 bases from J, with 9 bases between. The CDR3 protein is CASSIQEASYNEQFF. The CDR3 bases are TGTGCCAGTAGTATCCAGGAGGCCTCCTACAATGAGCAGTTCTTC.

About this clonotype: An end of the junction does not agree with germline; a read error may underlie this. The chain combines TRBV3-1 with TRBJ2-3; D possibly corresponds to TRBD2 (6 bases). Germline values: CDR1 LGHDT, CDR2 YNNKEL (reference sequence). The CDR3 is made up of 17 amino acids. CDR3 sequence: CASSQELWGDVTDTQYF. The CDR3 region has the DNA TGTGCCAGTAGCCAAGAATTGTGGGGGGATGTAACAGATACGCAGTATTTT.

V is TRBV29-1 and J is TRBJ2-1; no clear D gene. This CDR3 is 14 amino acids long. CDR1 SQVTM and CDR2 ANQGSEA come from the germline V gene. V was trimmed by 3 bases and J by 0 bases, leaving 9 bases between them. The CDR3 DNA reads TGCAGCGTTGAGGGCTGGAACTCCTACAATGAGCAGTTCTTC. It encodes CSVEGWNSYNEQFF.

V and J are TRBV6-2 or TRBV6-3 and TRBJ1-2; D is ambiguous. V lost 2 bases and J lost 1, with 29 bases in between. Germline loops: CDR1 MNHEY, CDR2 SVGEGT. The CDR3 contains 21 residues. The CDR3 nucleotides are TGTGCCAGCAGTTACCCGAAGAGGGAACTAAGAACCACACACTATAACTATGGCTACACCTTC. This sequence encodes CASSYPKRELRTTHYNYGYTF.

The genes are TRBV7-9 and TRBJ2-7; 9 nucleotides match TRBD1. With 7 bases clipped from V and 6 bases from J, the junction kept 10 bases outside the gene matches. CDR1 and CDR2 (germline): SEHNR, FQNEAQ (reference sequence). CDR3 size: 14 residues. The CDR3 DNA sequence: TGTGCCAGCACCGACACGGGACAGGGTTCCGAGCAGTACTTC. Protein sequence: CASTDTGQGSEQYF.

The V gene is TRBV28, the J gene TRBJ1-1; no definite D call. CDR3 length: 16 residues. The germline CDR1 and CDR2 sequences are MDHEN and SYDVKM. Trimming cost V 5 bases and J 0 bases, with 16 bases left between them. The DNA of the CDR3 is TGTGCCAGCAGTCCCACGCGTCGCTATCTGAACACTGAAGCTTTCTTT. The encoded protein is CASSPTRRYLNTEAFF.

V and J are TRBV29-1 and TRBJ2-3; D possibly corresponds to TRBD1 (5 bases). V was clipped by 3 bases and J by 3 bases, with 10 bases between them. This CDR3 spans 13 amino acids. CDR1 and CDR2 (germline): SQVTM, ANQGSEA. As DNA, the CDR3 is TGCAGCGTTGACTTGCCAGGGACAGATACGCAGTATTTT. Translated: CSVDLPGTDTQYF.

The chain recombines TRBV27 with TRBJ1-4, with a possible D match to TRBD1 (6 bases). CDR1 and CDR2 (germline): MNHEY, SMNVEV (reference sequence). The CDR3 totals 14 residues. Trimming took off 7 bases at V and 2 bases at J, with 11 bases between the two ends. Written as DNA, the CDR3 is TGTGCCAGCACCACAGGGAGCACTAATGAAAAACTGTTTTTT. Protein product: CASTTGSTNEKLFF.

The chain carries TRBV6-5 and TRBJ2-7, with D possibly being TRBD1 (5 bases). This CDR3 has 14 residues. V dropped 2 bases and J dropped 3 bases, with 11 bases sitting between them. Germline loops: CDR1 MNHEY, CDR2 SVGAGI. The CDR3 spells CASSYQGKVYEQYF. The CDR3 DNA sequence: TGTGCCAGCAGTTACCAGGGAAAAGTCTACGAGCAGTACTTC.

The chain is built from TRBV2 and TRBJ2-3; D gene ambiguous. The ends were cut back, 7 bases at V and 4 bases at J, with 12 bases in the middle. The CDR3 totals 13 residues. Germline V gene data show CDR1 as SNHLY and CDR2 as FYNNEI. The CDR3 reads CASKGAVADTQYF. The CDR3 DNA reads TGTGCCAGCAAGGGTGCGGTTGCAGATACGCAGTATTTT.

This clonotype was detected only a few times. CDR3 residues: CSAMEQGSKAFRYFEQYF. In nucleotides, the CDR3 is TGCAGTGCTATGGAACAGGGGTCAAAGGCTTTCCGCTACTTCGAGCAGTACTTC. This rearrangement joins TRBV20-1 to TRBJ2-7, with 7 bases matching TRBD1. Unmatched junction bases numbered 24, after V lost 4 bases and J lost 6 bases. Germline assignment: CDR1 DFQATT and CDR2 SNEGSKA (reference sequence). The CDR3 consists of 18 residues.

The chain employs TRBV5-1 and TRBJ2-3, with a weak D call TRBD2 (6 bases). The CDR3 is made up of 18 amino acids. Between the trimmed V and J ends, which lost 0 bases and 1 base, there was a span of 18 bases. CDR1 SGHRS and CDR2 YFSETQ come from the germline V gene. CDR3 sequence: CASSLGGDSNYGTDTQYF. Here the CDR3 DNA reads TGCGCCAGCAGCTTGGGGGGGGACTCCAACTACGGCACAGATACGCAGTATTTT.

The rearrangement uses TRBV7-2 and TRBJ2-3; 10 bases match TRBD2. The CDR3 loop spans 16 amino acids. Per the germline V gene, CDR1 is SGHTA and CDR2 is FQGNSA. The ends lost 5 bases at V and 8 bases at J; junction bases unmatched: 13. CDR3 nucleotide sequence: TGTGCCAGCAGCGTGAGACGAGCGGGAGGGCCGAGTACGCAGTATTTT. It codes for CASSVRRAGGPSTQYF.

This clonotype has just a few counts. The chain couples TRBV12-3 or TRBV12-4 to TRBJ2-7, with 8 bases fitting TRBD1. The end of the DNA fits TRBJ2-5 better, so the J call may be wrong. This CDR3 region has 14 residues. CDR3 in amino acids: CASSLLGGTGTQYF. As DNA, the CDR3 is TGTGCCAGCAGCCTTTTAGGGGGGACAGGGACCCAGTACTTC.

The chain combines TRBV29-1 with TRBJ2-7, with D perhaps matching TRBD1 or TRBD2 (5 bases each). There are 13 residues in the CDR3. The germline V gene has CDR1 SQVTM and CDR2 ANQGSEA. With 7 bases removed from V and 6 bases from J, the gap between germline ends came to 19 bases. In nucleotides, the CDR3 is TGCAGCGCTGGGGACCGCCGACCCCTCGAGCAGTACTTC. This gives the protein CSAGDRRPLEQYF.

V gene TRBV5-1 combines with J gene TRBJ2-1, with a weak D call TRBD2 (6 bases). V was clipped by 0 bases and J by 10 bases, with 17 bases between them. CDR3 length equals 15 residues. CDR1 and CDR2 (germline): SGHRS, YFSETQ. Written as DNA, the CDR3 is TGCGCCAGCAGCTTGGTAGGGGACTGGATCGTCGAGCAGTTCTTC. Its protein is CASSLVGDWIVEQFF.

This clonotype was observed a few times. V and J are TRBV9 and TRBJ2-1; 7 nucleotides match TRBD2. The CDR3 covers 16 residues. V was pared by 0 bases and J by 2 bases, with 5 bases of the junction left unmatched. In germline, CDR1 is SGDLS, CDR2 YYNGEE. The CDR3 sequence is CASSVVGSGTYNEQFF. Here the CDR3 DNA reads TGTGCCAGCAGCGTAGTCGGGAGCGGGACCTACAATGAGCAGTTCTTC.

The chain recombines TRBV12-3 or TRBV12-4 with TRBJ2-5; D may match TRBD1 or TRBD2 (5 bases each). The CDR3 length is 17 residues. The V gene lost 2 bases and the J gene lost 1 base, with 17 bases spanning the gap. The DNA for the CDR3 is TGTGCCAGCAGTTTACGGGGCCCCCAGACCGGCCAAGAGACCCAGTACTTC. Translated: CASSLRGPQTGQETQYF.

The chain employs TRBV24-1 and TRBJ1-5, with D unresolved. V gave up 0 bases and J gave up 5 bases, with 7 bases separating them. CDR3 size: 14 residues. Germline lookup yields CDR1 KGHDR and CDR2 SFDVKD. The CDR3 here is CATSDLSSDQPQHF. The CDR3 DNA reads TGTGCCACCAGTGATTTGTCAAGTGATCAGCCCCAGCATTTT.

This clonotype occurred a few times. This sequence joins TRBV5-5 and TRBJ1-6; D is uncertain. Trimming left V 3 bases short and J 5 bases short, with 12 bases between. This CDR3 is built from 15 residues. Germline V lookup: CDR1 SGHKS, CDR2 YYEKEE (reference sequence). The CDR3 region is CASSYYRGNNSPLHF. The CDR3 coding sequence is TGTGCCAGCAGCTATTACCGGGGTAATAATTCACCCCTCCACTTT. Supplemented by reference TRBV5-5 and TRBJ1-6, the full variable domain reads DAGVTQSPTHLIKTRGQQVTLRCSPISGHKSVSWYQQVLGQGPQFIFQYYEKEERGRGNFPDRFSARQFPNYSSELNVNALLLGDSALYLCASSYYRGNNSPLHFGNGTRLTVT.

The chain has TRBV7-3 and TRBJ2-1; 7 bases map to TRBD1. Germline V lookup: CDR1 SGHTA, CDR2 FQGTGA. The CDR3 runs to 15 residues. With 4 bases clipped from V and 5 bases from J, the junction kept 8 bases outside the gene matches. The CDR3, as DNA: TGTGCCAGCAGCTCTGGGACAGCCCGTAACAATGAGCAGTTCTTC. Protein product: CASSSGTARNNEQFF.

This clonotype was observed a few times. The chain carries TRBV15 and TRBJ1-1, with D hard to call. This CDR3 has 14 residues. V was trimmed by 0 bases and J by 5 bases, leaving 10 bases between them. Germline-derived CDR1 and CDR2 are LNHNV and YYDKDF (reference sequence). CDR3 sequence: CATSRDLGRTEAFF. CDR3 sequence (DNA): TGTGCCACCAGCAGAGATCTTGGGAGGACTGAAGCTTTCTTT.